This T cell receptor (beta chain) stems from a study of blood T cells in healthy people across ages. PCR was performed a second time for 7 to 11 cycles using a sample-barcoded 5' primer and a J-beta primer mix. TCRdb recomputed calls from the 5' RACE reads with MiXCR, one row per CDR3 protein. The data contain roughly 800,000 distinct CDR3 sequences, 55% to 70% of them singletons. Trimming removed 0 bases from V and 6 bases from J; junction bases left unmatched: 8. In germline, CDR1 is DFQATT, CDR2 SNEGSKA (reference sequence). CDR3 length: 15 amino acids. Concerning this clonotype itself: What it binds is unknown.

Approximately 9 milliliters of peripheral blood were drawn from each donor into EDTA-treated tubes. Study results and limitations: Unsorted PBMCs blocked a conclusive comparison of naive and antigen-experienced cells. Across the age range, TCR beta diversity per million T cells fell in a roughly linear way.

The receptor comes from a man aged 25-45 years in good health. Sample: blood. This chain links TRBV20-1 with TRBJ2-1, with 7 positions matching TRBD2. CDR3 DNA sequence: TGCAGTGCTAGAGATGTAGCGGGTAGTATCAATGAGCAGTTCTTC. Translating gives CSARDVAGSINEQFF.